This T cell receptor (beta chain) originates from a study of cytomegalovirus exposure and HLA in healthy donors. It was with 60 Vbeta and 13 Jbeta primers that the PCR ran. Repertoires were generated with immunoSEQ multiplex PCR, while TCRdb's copy carries only in-frame clones and drops some. The sample has around 150,000 clones; around 79% are singletons. This CDR3 spans 12 amino acids. Per the germline V gene, CDR1 is SEHNR and CDR2 is FQNEAQ (reference sequence). To note about this clone: One end of the junction does not line up with germline, which may come from a read error.

Sample: PBMCs. V and J are TRBV7-9 and TRBJ1-1; 9 bases are shared with TRBD1. This TCR was recovered from a man in his fifties or sixties in good health and CMV-seropositive. CDR3 DNA sequence: TGTTCCAGCAGCCTACAAACAGGGGGCGCTTTCTTT. Protein: CSSSLQTGGAFF.